Listed below are T cell receptor beta chains from one sample, sequenced in a study of blood T cell repertoires in COVID-19. Sequenced by immunoSEQ multiplex PCR; TCRdb stores in-frame clones only, minus some. The data show about 56,000 clones, with roughly 78% seen just once and roughly 7.7% held by the top ten. The sample comprised peripheral blood. The receptor set was obtained from an elderly woman with acute or convalescent COVID-19. CDR3s include the opening cysteine and the closing phenylalanine or tryptophan. Fields, in order: D gene, V gene, J gene, CDR3 protein. D genes are given only for firm matches.

d_call: -; v_call: TRBV3-1/TRBV3-2; j_call: TRBJ2-2; cdr3_aa: CASRDIIGELFF
d_call: -; v_call: TRBV19; j_call: TRBJ2-7; cdr3_aa: CASSRSGEGAYEQYF
d_call: TRBD2; v_call: TRBV19; j_call: TRBJ2-1; cdr3_aa: CASRLGLAGPNEQFF
d_call: TRBD2; v_call: TRBV19; j_call: TRBJ2-1; cdr3_aa: CASSIDGLAGNEQFF
d_call: TRBD2; v_call: TRBV4-1; j_call: TRBJ2-2; cdr3_aa: CASSQLGLAGGGNTGELFF
d_call: -; v_call: TRBV11-1; j_call: TRBJ1-1; cdr3_aa: CASSLGTGSTEAFF
d_call: -; v_call: TRBV28; j_call: TRBJ1-1; cdr3_aa: CASSFAGARTEAFF
d_call: -; v_call: TRBV10-3; j_call: TRBJ2-1; cdr3_aa: CAISAGGDEQFF
d_call: -; v_call: TRBV6-6; j_call: TRBJ2-2; cdr3_aa: CASSLGVLAISYTGELFF
d_call: TRBD2; v_call: TRBV6-2/TRBV6-3; j_call: TRBJ2-2; cdr3_aa: CASSFLSLAGGSGGELFF
d_call: TRBD1; v_call: TRBV18; j_call: TRBJ1-5; cdr3_aa: CASSPRGQGGYSNQPQHF
d_call: TRBD1; v_call: TRBV5-4; j_call: TRBJ2-7; cdr3_aa: CASSLAGTVSYEQYF
d_call: TRBD1; v_call: TRBV3-1/TRBV3-2; j_call: TRBJ1-1; cdr3_aa: CASSLTGTGRGTEAFF
d_call: -; v_call: TRBV5-1; j_call: TRBJ2-7; cdr3_aa: CASSRTLDSPHEQYF
d_call: -; v_call: TRBV6-4; j_call: TRBJ1-1; cdr3_aa: CASNYTEAFF
d_call: -; v_call: TRBV2; j_call: TRBJ2-7; cdr3_aa: CASSRSYEQYF
d_call: -; v_call: TRBV19; j_call: TRBJ2-7; cdr3_aa: CASSIDRYYEQYF
d_call: -; v_call: TRBV24-1; j_call: TRBJ2-7; cdr3_aa: CATSATGKSYEQYF
d_call: -; v_call: TRBV9; j_call: TRBJ2-1; cdr3_aa: CASSVATGFSSYNEQFF
d_call: -; v_call: TRBV12-2; j_call: TRBJ2-7; cdr3_aa: CASRPGTSSYEQYF
d_call: TRBD1; v_call: TRBV7-6; j_call: TRBJ2-7; cdr3_aa: CASSTPGGAVIEQYF
d_call: TRBD2; v_call: TRBV11-2; j_call: TRBJ2-1; cdr3_aa: CASGPGTSTYYNEQFF
d_call: -; v_call: TRBV7-6; j_call: TRBJ1-1; cdr3_aa: CASSLGGMNTEAFF
d_call: TRBD1; v_call: TRBV10-1; j_call: TRBJ1-1; cdr3_aa: CASRGQGANTEAFF
d_call: TRBD1; v_call: TRBV6-6; j_call: TRBJ2-2; cdr3_aa: CASSYGPTGGTGELFF
d_call: -; v_call: TRBV7-8; j_call: TRBJ2-7; cdr3_aa: CASSGQGAPSYEQYF
d_call: -; v_call: TRBV11-2; j_call: TRBJ2-7; cdr3_aa: CASSLGENYEQYF
d_call: TRBD2; v_call: TRBV27; j_call: TRBJ2-1; cdr3_aa: CASSLSSGGAFDEQFF
d_call: -; v_call: TRBV7-2; j_call: TRBJ1-1; cdr3_aa: CASSYINTEAFF
d_call: TRBD1; v_call: TRBV28; j_call: TRBJ1-2; cdr3_aa: CASSLWGTANYGYTF
d_call: TRBD1; v_call: TRBV28; j_call: TRBJ2-2; cdr3_aa: CASGSGTGGSGELFF
d_call: TRBD1; v_call: TRBV7-2; j_call: TRBJ2-1; cdr3_aa: CASSLGGTGGRNEQFF
d_call: -; v_call: TRBV6-6; j_call: TRBJ1-1; cdr3_aa: CASSYDRGGTEAFF
d_call: TRBD2; v_call: TRBV5-4; j_call: TRBJ2-1; cdr3_aa: CASSIGLAGGPLNEQFF
d_call: TRBD2; v_call: TRBV27; j_call: TRBJ2-1; cdr3_aa: CASSLTSGGAFEQFF
d_call: -; v_call: TRBV5-5; j_call: TRBJ1-4; cdr3_aa: CASSPTGRVGRNGEKLFF
d_call: TRBD2; v_call: TRBV5-4; j_call: TRBJ2-5; cdr3_aa: CASTRGEDKVTETQYF
d_call: TRBD1; v_call: TRBV19; j_call: TRBJ1-5; cdr3_aa: CASSIGDRGKFQHF
d_call: -; v_call: TRBV9; j_call: TRBJ2-6; cdr3_aa: CASSVRISGANVLTF
d_call: -; v_call: TRBV29-1; j_call: TRBJ1-1; cdr3_aa: CSAMRPNTEAFF
d_call: -; v_call: TRBV3-1/TRBV3-2; j_call: TRBJ1-1; cdr3_aa: CASSLRNREAFF
d_call: -; v_call: TRBV28; j_call: TRBJ1-4; cdr3_aa: CASSSPAQGLEKLFF
d_call: -; v_call: TRBV7-9; j_call: TRBJ2-2; cdr3_aa: CASSSPSRGRAGELFF
d_call: TRBD1; v_call: TRBV19; j_call: TRBJ1-2; cdr3_aa: CASSPGTGVYGYTF
d_call: -; v_call: TRBV6-5; j_call: TRBJ1-2; cdr3_aa: CASRGETLYGYTF
d_call: TRBD2; v_call: TRBV29-1; j_call: TRBJ2-3; cdr3_aa: CSVEQAGAYTDTQYF
d_call: -; v_call: TRBV5-5; j_call: TRBJ2-3; cdr3_aa: CASSPGLQTYTDTQYF
d_call: -; v_call: TRBV7-2; j_call: TRBJ1-4; cdr3_aa: CASSLAGSPEKLFF
d_call: -; v_call: TRBV21-1; j_call: TRBJ2-4; cdr3_aa: CASITRYLAKNIQYF
d_call: -; v_call: TRBV6-5; j_call: TRBJ2-7; cdr3_aa: CASRPPTHEQYF
d_call: TRBD2; v_call: TRBV6-5; j_call: TRBJ2-3; cdr3_aa: CASRRTSSGTDTQYF
d_call: -; v_call: TRBV7-3; j_call: TRBJ1-1; cdr3_aa: CASSQGRGSTEAFF